This T cell receptor (beta chain) was found in a study of T cell repertoires in cytomegalovirus infection. Study in general: Indicated by public TCR beta signatures were CMV infection and matching HLA type.

Broader study findings: Across the ex vivo response, the dominant clonotypes were HLA-C-restricted CMV-specific TCR beta clonotypes.

Germline trimming cut 4 bases from V and 4 bases from J; bases unmatched to any gene: 3. The CDR3 contains 13 residues. CDR1 and CDR2 from the germline V gene are SGHTA and FQGNSA. This clonotype was recorded many times. Its specificity is not known. TCRdb ran MiXCR on the reads and lists one entry per CDR3 protein. Of around 140,000 distinct CDR3 sequences in the sample, 5% to 6.5% were seen once. The specimen sequenced was PBMCs. The origin of this receptor is a human donor in good health (CMV status not recorded). Some clones in this sample may be carry-over from other donors' samples. V usage is TRBV7-2 and J usage is TRBJ1-2; TRBD1 matches 7 bases. The CDR3 nucleotides are TGTGCCAGCAGCTCACAGGGGTTCTATGGCTACACCTTC. Its translation is CASSSQGFYGYTF.